A single sample is the source of the 20 T cell receptor beta chains below, sequenced in a study of T cells after yellow fever vaccination. From the 5' RACE reads, TCRdb called clonotypes with MiXCR, one entry per CDR3 protein. Counted here are 70,000 or so distinct CDR3 sequences, about 7.7% occurring once; the ten biggest clones make up more than 25%. Source: CD8+ T cells sorted from PBMCs, taken 9 to 11 days after the first yellow fever vaccination. These receptors all come from a man aged 18 to 29 who received the YFV17D yellow fever vaccine.

This clonotype was seen repeatedly, ten times or more. The chain joins TRBV6-1 to TRBJ2-3, with a possible D match to TRBD1 (6 bases). Germline lookup yields CDR1 MNHNS and CDR2 SASEGT. V was shortened by 4 bases and J by 2 bases, with 10 bases between the two germline ends. This CDR3 has 14 residues. CDR3 coding DNA: TGTGCCAGCAGTGGAGGACAGAACACAGATACGCAGTATTTT. The encoded protein is CASSGGQNTDTQYF.

This clonotype was detected a few times. CDR3 sequence: CASTKIDRGSYNEQFF. As DNA, the CDR3 is TGTGCCAGTACTAAAATTGACAGGGGGAGTTACAATGAGCAGTTCTTC. J is TRBJ2-1 and V is TRBV5-3; 9 nucleotides agree with TRBD1. TRBV5-3 belongs to the ORF category, with a function that is uncertain. This CDR3 spans 16 amino acids. Trimming at V came to 8 bases and at J to 4 bases, leaving 13 bases not matched to a gene.

The CDR3 DNA is TGTGCCAGCAGTTACTCGAGTAGGGAGGAGACCCAGTACTTC. Amino acids: CASSYSSREETQYF. The V and J genes are TRBV6-5 and TRBJ2-5, with TRBD2 as a possible D gene (5 bases). Germline CDR1 MNHEY, CDR2 SVGAGI. The CDR3 is 14 amino acids. The V end lost 0 bases, the J end lost 5 bases, and 10 bases lay between the germline ends.

The chain recombines TRBV7-8 with TRBJ2-7; D unresolved. Germline loops: CDR1 SGHVS, CDR2 FQNEAQ. This CDR3 has 13 amino acids. V dropped 3 bases and J dropped 3 bases, with 9 bases sitting between them. CDR3 nucleotides: TGTGCCAGCAGCTTTTGGCCGTACTACGAGCAGTACTTC. Protein: CASSFWPYYEQYF.

This clonotype was counted a few times. V gene TRBV28 combines with J gene TRBJ2-1, with 10 nucleotides matching TRBD2. CDR1 is MDHEN and CDR2 is SYDVKM in the germline V gene. The CDR3 runs to 16 residues. V was pared by 4 bases and J by 8 bases, with 11 bases of the junction left unmatched. In DNA form, the CDR3 reads TGTGCCAGCAGTTCCCACCCTAGCGGGGGCTTAGATGAGCAGTTCTTC. This translates into CASSSHPSGGLDEQFF.

This clonotype was seen repeatedly, ten times or more. This chain joins TRBV15 and TRBJ2-1, with D perhaps TRBD2 (5 bases). V was clipped by 5 bases and J by 7 bases, with 15 bases between them. In germline, CDR1 is LNHNV, CDR2 YYDKDF (reference sequence). CDR3 length: 14 residues. The CDR3 reads CATSEVERINEQFF. The CDR3 DNA reads as TGTGCCACCAGCGAGGTCGAGCGGATAAATGAGCAGTTCTTC.

This chain's CDR3 is CASSLARQGSGFTF. As DNA, the CDR3 is TGTGCCAGCAGCTTAGCCCGACAGGGGTCTGGTTTCACCTTC. The V and J genes are TRBV7-9 and TRBJ1-2; 8 bases fit TRBD1. V lost 0 bases, J lost 13 bases, and 10 bases stayed unmatched. CDR3 size: 14 residues. Per the germline V gene, CDR1 is SEHNR and CDR2 is FQNEAQ (reference sequence).

Only a few counts were recorded for this clonotype. The chain employs TRBV9 and TRBJ1-6; D is unclear. The CDR3 has 16 residues. V shed 0 bases and J shed 9 bases, with 16 bases lying between them. Germline CDR1 reads SGDLS; CDR2 reads YYNGEE. CDR3 sequence: CASSVDWEGPRSPLHF. Written as DNA, the CDR3 is TGTGCCAGCAGCGTAGATTGGGAAGGACCTCGTTCACCCCTCCACTTT.

This clonotype was detected a few times. The chain couples TRBV28 to TRBJ2-3, with 7 bases that match TRBD2. J gave up 1 base and V 3 bases, and 4 bases lay outside the gene matches. In germline, CDR1 is MDHEN, CDR2 SYDVKM. This CDR3 has 15 residues. The CDR3 region is CASSFGAGGTDTQYF. As DNA, the CDR3 is TGTGCCAGCAGTTTCGGGGCGGGGGGCACAGATACGCAGTATTTT.

The gene calls are TRBV21-1 and TRBJ2-5; the table's D gene call, TRBD1, was not cross checked with the DNA. TRBV21-1 is noted as a pseudogene. CDR3 length: 13 amino acids. In DNA form, the CDR3 reads TGTGCCAGCAGCAAAGCCAGGGCGGAGACCCAGTACTTC. It yields the protein CASSKARAETQYF.

In its sample, this clonotype was seen many times. The J gene is TRBJ2-5, the V gene TRBV11-2; TRBD2 matches 14 bases. Germline lookup yields CDR1 SGHAT and CDR2 FQNNGV. V lost 4 bases, J lost 4 bases, and 5 bases stayed unmatched. This CDR3 comprises 16 residues. In nucleotides, the CDR3 is TGTGCCAGCAGCTCTGGGACTAGCGGGGGCTCAGAGACCCAGTACTTC. Its translation is CASSSGTSGGSETQYF.

This chain uses TRBV7-9 with TRBJ1-1; D perhaps matches TRBD1 (6 bases). The V end was cut by 5 bases, the J end by 0 bases, with 13 bases between. The germline gives CDR1 SEHNR, CDR2 FQNEAQ (reference sequence). The CDR3 sequence is 15 residues long. CDR3: CASSHAGGLNTEAFF. The CDR3 DNA is TGTGCCAGCAGCCACGCCGGGGGGCTGAACACTGAAGCTTTCTTT. Complete variable domain (other parts from reference TRBV7-9 and TRBJ1-1): DTGVSQNPRHKITKRGQNVTFRCDPISEHNRLYWYRQTLGQGPEFLTYFQNEAQLEKSRLLSDRFSAERPKGSFSTLEIQRTEQGDSAMYLCASSHAGGLNTEAFFGQGTRLTVV.

This clonotype was seen many times. The chain joins TRBV9 to TRBJ2-5, with unresolved D. Germline assignment: CDR1 SGDLS and CDR2 YYNGEE. There are 12 residues in the CDR3. V gave up 4 bases and J gave up 9 bases, with 13 bases separating them. The CDR3 region is CASSPDRRAQYF. DNA of the CDR3: TGTGCCAGCAGCCCAGACCGAAGGGCCCAGTACTTC. Combining the CDR3 with reference TRBV9 and TRBJ2-5 gives the whole variable domain DSGVTQTPKHLITATGQRVTLRCSPRSGDLSVYWYQQSLDQGLQFLIQYYNGEERAKGNILERFSAQQFPDLHSELNLSSLELGDSALYFCASSPDRRAQYFGPGTRLLVL.

As concerns this clonotype: A single base separates this from a much larger clone, so it may be a read error. The chain combines TRBV5-5 with TRBJ2-7, with D possibly being TRBD2 (5 bases). The CDR3 is made up of 12 amino acids. Trimming took off 6 bases at V and 6 bases at J, with 13 bases between the two ends. Germline V gives CDR1 SGHKS, CDR2 YYEKEE (reference sequence). CDR3 residues: CASTLGLGEQYV. The CDR3 DNA sequence: TGTGCCAGCACCCTAGGACTGGGCGAGCAGTACGTC.

This clonotype was picked up many times. V and J are TRBV20-1 and TRBJ1-1, with 7 bases aligning to TRBD1. The CDR3 covers 15 residues. Germline CDR1 and CDR2: DFQATT and SNEGSKA (reference sequence). After removal of 0 bases from V and 3 bases from J, the junction contained 7 bases not matched to a gene. This chain's CDR3 is CSARDGETGDTEAFF. DNA of the CDR3: TGCAGTGCTAGAGATGGGGAAACAGGGGACACTGAAGCTTTCTTT.

This clonotype has ten or more counts. The J gene is TRBJ2-5, the V gene TRBV12-3 or TRBV12-4; 8 nucleotides align to TRBD1. The CDR3 covers 13 residues. The junction had 3 bases not matched to a gene; V was cut back by 5 bases and J by 4 bases. The CDR3 sequence is CASSPTGGETQYF. In DNA form, the CDR3 reads TGTGCCAGCAGTCCTACAGGGGGAGAGACCCAGTACTTC.

Many counts were recorded for this clonotype. The J gene is TRBJ2-2, the V gene TRBV6-1, with D perhaps assigned TRBD1 or TRBD2 (5 bases each). Per germline, CDR1 MNHNS and CDR2 SASEGT. CDR3 length equals 14 residues. V gave up 5 bases and J gave up 5 bases, with 12 bases separating them. The DNA of the CDR3 is TGTGCCAGCAGTCTTGGGGGTCAAACCGGGGAGCTGTTTTTT. Translating gives CASSLGGQTGELFF.

This clonotype was observed many times. The rearrangement links TRBV29-1 to TRBJ1-1; no clear D gene. The CDR3 runs 11 residues. Trimming cost V 5 bases and J 3 bases, with 7 bases left between them. CDR1 is SQVTM and CDR2 is ANQGSEA in the germline V gene. CDR3 DNA sequence: TGCAGCGTTTCTACCTACACTGAAGCTTTCTTT. Residues: CSVSTYTEAFF.

This clonotype was counted many times. The chain is built from TRBV7-9 and TRBJ1-5, with D perhaps TRBD1 (5 bases). The germline gives CDR1 SEHNR, CDR2 FQNEAQ (reference sequence). CDR3 length: 14 residues. Trimming left V 5 bases short and J 0 bases short, with 8 bases between. CDR3 residues: CASSATDSNQPQHF. The CDR3 coding sequence is TGTGCCAGCAGCGCGACAGATAGCAATCAGCCCCAGCATTTT.

V is TRBV19 and J is TRBJ2-2, with D tentatively TRBD1 (5 bases). CDR1 and CDR2 (germline): LNHDA, SQIVND (reference sequence). V was clipped by 5 bases and J by 7 bases, with 11 bases between them. This CDR3 contains 13 residues. The CDR3 sequence: CASSVGDRGELFF. The CDR3, as DNA: TGTGCCAGTAGTGTAGGGGATCGCGGGGAGCTGTTTTTT.